This TCR beta chain was recorded in a study of blood T cell repertoires in COVID-19 (TCRdb year 2020). For context, the study as a whole: Collaborator samples came from the United States, Italy and Spain and covered acute and convalescent phases of COVID-19. The repertoires were made available in a free public database intended to serve as a resource for research on the immune response to SARS-CoV-2. Sample metadata almost always included a de-identified subject ID, COVID-19 status, age in years and sex. The dataset comprised deeply sampled blood TCRbeta repertoires from subjects exposed to, actively infected with, or recovered from COVID-19. The prospective study material was composed of cDNA or gDNA derived from T cells, B-cell-depleted T cells, or PBMCs. HLA class I and class II types, where available, came from metadata supplied by the sample provider rather than from assay-based typing. Samples were obtained from the ongoing ImmuneRACE study (first 160 participants) and from about 1,300 subjects provided by 6 global collaborators.

This clone has just one count. It lacks a known antigen. The sample holds no much larger clone one base away, and base qualities are not on file. In the prospective study, participants were roughly 18 to 95 years old, resided in about two dozen geographic areas of the United States, and were enrolled through a virtual design. To assign participants to cohorts, the prospective study relied on clinical history that participants themselves reported in a screening survey and a study questionnaire. For ImmuneRACE Cohort 3, a participant was defined as recovered based on two consecutive negative NP/OP PCR tests, clearance by a healthcare professional, or resolution of symptoms. In the prospective study, whole blood, serum and a nasopharyngeal or oropharyngeal swab were collected from each participant by mobile phlebotomists. Additional blood draws and questionnaires over an approximately 2-month period could optionally be provided by prospective study participants. Before DNA extraction, blood samples from the prospective study were shipped at room temperature or frozen.

CDR1 SQVTM and CDR2 ANQGSEA are derived from the germline V gene. The cysteine opens and the phenylalanine closes a CDR3 of 13 amino acids. Solely the CDR3 DNA is kept, with 39 bases framed from the first base. V trim: 5 bases; J trim: 4 bases; unmatched bases: 7. The immunoSEQ Assay, a bias-controlled multiplex PCR, was used to amplify TCRbeta CDR3 regions from genomic DNA. In the source study's methods: The number of nucleated cells in each sample was estimated by amplification of reference gene primers within the assay. To quantify the absolute abundance of each unique TCRbeta CDR3 rearrangement, sequence reads were collapsed and filtered. For each sample, productive Simpson clonality was calculated by taking the square root of Simpson's diversity index across productive rearrangements. TCRdb obtained this table from immuneACCESS and retained in-frame rearrangements with V and J assigned. These tables miss some clones; where compared with another copy, unresolved V genes account for less than half of the shortfall, and the remainder is unexplained. D and trimming come from the DNA, and the V and J calls and clone size come from that table. The sample table holds roughly 330,000 clones, of which around nine tenths were seen once. Under 6% of the sample comes from the top ten.

Study-wide findings and limitations: The quantity of clinical and demographic metadata differed by source and by participant and was supplied without curation.

Sequencing input: PBMCs or T cells enriched from blood (not recorded which). The sequence was collected from a woman aged 25 to 39 who had recovered from COVID-19. The rearranged segments are TRBV29-1 and TRBJ1-2; a stretch of 7 junction bases matches TRBD1. The CDR3 sequence is CSVNRGGGYGYTF. The sequenced DNA: TGCAGCGTTAACAGGGGTGGTGGCTATGGCTACACCTTC.